These 27 T cell receptor beta chains were sequenced from one sample in a study of blood T cell repertoires in COVID-19. Sequenced by immunoSEQ multiplex PCR; TCRdb stores in-frame clones only, minus some. Of about 240,000 clones listed, 75% to 90% are singletons. The specimen sequenced was peripheral blood. The receptors were sampled from a man aged 55 to 70 who had recovered from COVID-19.

V usage is TRBV29-1 and J usage is TRBJ2-2, with 13 bases fitting TRBD2. Trimming removed 7 bases from V and 2 bases from J; junction bases left unmatched: 7. The germline gives CDR1 SQVTM, CDR2 ANQGSEA. CDR3 size: 16 residues. In DNA, the CDR3 is TGCAGCGCAGAGGGACTAGCGGGGTTCAACACCGGGGAGCTGTTTTTT. Residues: CSAEGLAGFNTGELFF.

The chain links TRBV29-1 to TRBJ1-1; possibly TRBD1 for D (6 bases). CDR1 and CDR2 from the germline V gene are SQVTM and ANQGSEA. Deletions cut 8 bases from V and 6 bases from J, with 16 bases between. CDR3 length equals 12 residues. As DNA, the CDR3 is TGCAGCTCCCTAGGGCGGGGGCCTGAAGCTTTCTTT. Its protein is CSSLGRGPEAFF.

The chain joins TRBV6-5 to TRBJ1-2; the match to TRBD1 covers 9 bases. J lost 8 bases, V lost 5 bases, and 6 bases had no gene match. This CDR3 comprises 13 residues. In germline, CDR1 is MNHEY, CDR2 SVGAGI. CDR3 DNA sequence: TGTGCCAGCAGTCTCGACAGGGGGGGCGGCTACACCTTC. Its protein product is CASSLDRGGGYTF.

The V gene is TRBV14, the J gene TRBJ2-5, with TRBD1 identical over 9 bases. J was trimmed by 5 bases and V by 6 bases; bases with no gene match: 4. Germline CDR1 reads SGHDN; CDR2 reads FVKESK. The CDR3 loop spans 13 amino acids. CDR3 residues: CASRQGADETQYF. DNA of the CDR3: TGTGCCAGCAGACAGGGGGCTGACGAGACCCAGTACTTC.

The chain is built from TRBV5-6 and TRBJ2-4; D might be TRBD1 (5 bases). The CDR3 runs to 16 residues. The germline V gene has CDR1 SGHDT and CDR2 YYEEEE. V lost 0 bases and J 1 base, leaving 11 bases between the germline ends. CDR3 region: CASSLASAGAKNIQYF. The CDR3 bases are TGTGCCAGCAGCTTGGCAAGCGCAGGGGCCAAAAACATTCAGTACTTC.

This chain connects TRBV20-1 to TRBJ1-4; D may be TRBD1 (5 bases). The germline gives CDR1 DFQATT, CDR2 SNEGSKA (reference sequence). The V end was cut by 3 bases, the J end by 5 bases, with 10 bases between. The CDR3 loop spans 13 amino acids. In DNA, the CDR3 is TGCAGTGCTAGTGGTCAGGGAAATGAAAAACTGTTTTTT. Its protein is CSASGQGNEKLFF.

The CDR3 protein is CASSGQGAEKLFF. CDR3 DNA sequence: TGTGCCAGCAGTGGGCAGGGTGCTGAAAAACTGTTTTTT. The chain employs TRBV2 and TRBJ1-4; weak D call: TRBD1 (5 bases). Looked up from germline, CDR1 is SNHLY and CDR2 is FYNNEI. CDR3 size: 13 residues. Trimming pared 4 bases from V and 7 bases from J, leaving 10 bases between.

Only one count was recorded for this clone. Its ends do not fully match the called genes, so a read error is possible. CDR3 sequence: CASGLDRGYQEQYF. In nucleotides, the CDR3 is TGTGCTAGTGGGTTGGACAGGGGGTATCAGGAGCAGTACTTC. V gene TRBV12-5 combines with J gene TRBJ2-7; 10 bases are a match to TRBD1. There are 14 residues in the CDR3. Germline assignment: CDR1 LGHNT and CDR2 FRNRAP.

This clone was observed once. The chain has TRBV11-2 and TRBJ2-3; TRBD1 matches at 10 bases. Trimming cost V 3 bases and J 5 bases; bases outside gene matches: 8. CDR3 size: 16 residues. From germline, CDR1 is SGHAT and CDR2 FQNNGV. CDR3 nucleotide sequence: TGTGCCAGCAGCTTGGGAGACAGGGGGCGAGGAGATACGCAGTATTTT. Translated: CASSLGDRGRGDTQYF.

The chain couples TRBV7-8 to TRBJ2-1; 9 bases are a match to TRBD1. The germline V gene has CDR1 SGHVS and CDR2 FQNEAQ. The CDR3 consists of 17 residues. Trimming at V came to 1 base and at J to 8 bases, leaving 12 bases not matched to a gene. CDR3 DNA: TGTGCCAGCAGCTTAGACGATCCGGGACAGGGTCCGCATGAGCAGTTCTTC. Protein sequence: CASSLDDPGQGPHEQFF.

V usage is TRBV6-5 and J usage is TRBJ1-1; D gene ambiguous. V shed 6 bases and J shed 2 bases, with 13 bases lying between them. This CDR3 region has 14 residues. Germline loops: CDR1 MNHEY, CDR2 SVGAGI. The CDR3 loop is CASRVDEGNTEAFF. Written as DNA, the CDR3 is TGTGCCAGCAGGGTTGATGAGGGAAACACTGAAGCTTTCTTT.

The chain has TRBV20-1 and TRBJ2-7; possibly TRBD2 for D (5 bases). V was trimmed by 3 bases and J by 1 base, leaving 10 bases between them. From germline, CDR1 is DFQATT and CDR2 SNEGSKA (reference sequence). The CDR3 contains 13 residues. This CDR3 reads CSASFRGSYEQYV. CDR3 sequence (DNA): TGCAGTGCTAGTTTCCGGGGTTCCTACGAGCAGTACGTC.

The chain recombines TRBV9 with TRBJ1-1; no reliable D call. The ends were cut back, 2 bases at V and 4 bases at J, with 18 bases in the middle. Germline CDR1 and CDR2: SGDLS and YYNGEE. The CDR3 is made up of 16 amino acids. CDR3: CASSVYSNSPTTEAFF. The CDR3 region has the DNA TGTGCCAGCAGCGTGTATTCTAACAGTCCGACCACTGAAGCTTTCTTT.

This clone appeared a few times. The rearrangement links TRBV2 to TRBJ2-2, with D maybe TRBD1 (5 bases). The CDR3 runs to 14 residues. The germline V gene encodes CDR1 SNHLY and CDR2 FYNNEI. Trimming left V 8 bases short and J 0 bases short, with 10 bases between. This chain's CDR3 is CASRKDTNTGELFF. The CDR3 DNA reads as TGTGCCAGCCGGAAGGACACGAACACCGGGGAGCTGTTTTTT.

The chain recombines TRBV3-1 (or the pseudogene TRBV3-2) with TRBJ2-4, with 12 bases fitting TRBD1. V lost 5 bases, J lost 3 bases, and 11 bases stayed unmatched. CDR1 and CDR2 (germline): LGHDT, YNNKEL (reference sequence). This CDR3 has 18 residues. For the CDR3, the DNA is TGTGCCAGCAGCTTGGGACAGGGGGCGACCCTAAGCAAAAACATTCAGTACTTC. Protein: CASSLGQGATLSKNIQYF.

This clone was observed a single time. V and J are TRBV28 and TRBJ2-7, with D maybe TRBD1 (6 bases). V was shortened by 2 bases and J by 2 bases, with 7 bases between the two germline ends. The CDR3 loop spans 13 amino acids. Germline CDR1 MDHEN, CDR2 SYDVKM. The CDR3 here is CASSLGQTYEQYF. DNA of the CDR3: TGTGCCAGCAGTTTAGGACAGACCTACGAGCAGTACTTC.

In regard to this clone: Other DNA sequences within the sample encode an identical CDR3. The chain has TRBV9 and TRBJ1-4; TRBD1 agrees at 8 bases. CDR1 and CDR2 (germline): SGDLS, YYNGEE. After removal of 2 bases from V and 5 bases from J, the junction contained 5 bases not matched to a gene. CDR3 length: 15 amino acids. As DNA, the CDR3 is TGTGCCAGCAGCGTGAGGACAGGGCCCAATGAAAAACTGTTTTTT. Translated, it gives CASSVRTGPNEKLFF.

The chain combines TRBV30 with TRBJ1-1, with a possible D match to TRBD1 (6 bases). This CDR3 spans 12 amino acids. Trimming took 7 bases from V and 2 from J, leaving 11 bases between them. CDR1 is GTSNPN, CDR2 SVGIG, per germline (reference sequence). The CDR3 here is CASNRENTEAFF. The CDR3 coding sequence is TGTGCCTCGAACAGGGAAAACACTGAAGCTTTCTTT.

The chain combines TRBV28 with TRBJ1-2, with D hard to call. The CDR3 length is 12 residues. The germline CDR1 and CDR2 sequences are MDHEN and SYDVKM. V was clipped by 7 bases and J by 5 bases, with 11 bases between them. The CDR3 reads CASTWGDYGYTF. CDR3 sequence (DNA): TGTGCCAGCACTTGGGGAGATTATGGCTACACCTTC.

V gene TRBV27 combines with J gene TRBJ2-6; 7 bases are a match to TRBD2. This CDR3 has 22 amino acids. V shed 2 bases and J 4 bases; nucleotides not matched to a gene: 23. Germline CDR1 reads MNHEY; CDR2 reads SMNVEV (reference sequence). This CDR3 reads CASSLRWWGSGSGVGGANVLTF. CDR3 DNA sequence: TGTGCCAGCAGTTTACGGTGGTGGGGGTCCGGCAGCGGGGTCGGCGGGGCCAACGTCCTGACTTTC.

The chain carries TRBV15 and TRBJ1-5; no clear D gene. Trimming pared 0 bases from V and 7 bases from J, leaving 10 bases between. The CDR3 runs 14 residues. CDR1 LNHNV and CDR2 YYDKDF come from the germline V gene (reference sequence). The CDR3 protein is CATSRDTPTQPQHF. The CDR3 nucleotides are TGTGCCACCAGCAGAGATACTCCTACGCAGCCCCAGCATTTT.

The chain uses TRBV6-5 and TRBJ1-3; no reliable D call. CDR3 length: 14 amino acids. Trimming took 8 bases from V and 2 from J, leaving 13 bases between them. The germline V gene encodes CDR1 MNHEY and CDR2 SVGAGI. CDR3: CASLPDWAGNTIYF. In nucleotides, the CDR3 is TGTGCCAGCTTACCGGACTGGGCTGGAAACACCATATATTTT.

This rearrangement joins TRBV5-5 to TRBJ2-2; unclear D gene. V dropped 0 bases and J dropped 2 bases, with 8 bases sitting between them. The CDR3 consists of 15 residues. In germline, CDR1 is SGHKS, CDR2 YYEKEE (reference sequence). The CDR3 loop reads CASSLATENTGELFF. The CDR3 DNA reads TGTGCCAGCAGCTTGGCCACAGAAAACACCGGGGAGCTGTTTTTT.

This chain connects TRBV5-6 to TRBJ2-2, with TRBD1 matching 7 bases. This CDR3 has 16 amino acids. Germline V gene data show CDR1 as SGHDT and CDR2 as YYEEEE. V shed 0 bases and J 2 bases; nucleotides not matched to a gene: 4. The CDR3 DNA follows: TGTGCCAGCAGCTTGGGGGGACAGCGAAACACCGGGGAGCTGTTTTTT. Amino acids: CASSLGGQRNTGELFF.

The chain employs TRBV11-2 and TRBJ2-7; D is unclear. With 2 bases removed from V and 7 bases from J, the gap between germline ends came to 6 bases. Germline V gene lookup returns CDR1 SGHAT and CDR2 FQNNGV. This CDR3 comprises 11 residues. The CDR3 nucleotides are TGTGCCAGCAGCTTATGGAGAGAGCAGTACTTC. As protein: CASSLWREQYF. The variable domain in full, completed from reference TRBV11-2 and TRBJ2-7, reads EAGVAQSPRYKIIEKRQSVAFWCNPISGHATLYWYQQILGQGPKLLIQFQNNGVVDDSQLPKDRFSAERLKGVDSTLKIQPAKLEDSAVYLCASSLWREQYFGPGTRLTVT.

The chain combines TRBV6-5 with TRBJ2-7, with a tentative D call TRBD2 (6 bases). The CDR3 loop spans 12 amino acids. Trimming took off 6 bases at V and 3 bases at J, with 9 bases between the two ends. Germline CDR1 reads MNHEY; CDR2 reads SVGAGI. For the CDR3, the DNA is TGTGCCAGCAGGGGACTTTACTACGAGCAGTACTTC. Translated: CASRGLYYEQYF.

The genes are TRBV18 and TRBJ2-1; 12 bases agree with TRBD2. Germline V CDR1 and CDR2: KGHSH, LQKENI. CDR3 length: 15 residues. Unmatched junction bases numbered 7, after V lost 4 bases and J lost 9 bases. The CDR3 protein is CASSLSSGGAFEQFF. The CDR3 DNA sequence: TGTGCCAGCTCACTTTCTAGCGGGGGGGCCTTTGAGCAGTTCTTC.